This T cell receptor beta chain is drawn from a study of blood T cell repertoires in COVID-19. The junction had 2 bases not matched to a gene; V was cut back by 3 bases and J by 3 bases. The CDR3 extends over 15 amino acids. Germline V lookup: CDR1 LNHNV, CDR2 YYDKDF (reference sequence). Cohorts were determined from participant-reported clinical history. TCRdb keeps only in-frame clones here, not all; method: immunoSEQ multiplex PCR. The table has under 200,000 clones, over 75% seen once; the top ten hold 5.5% to 8.5%. The rearrangement uses TRBV15 and TRBJ1-5; 10 bases match TRBD1. The receptor comes from a woman aged 50 to 65 who had recovered from COVID-19. Sample: PBMCs or T cells enriched from blood (not recorded which). CDR3 loop: CATSSGTGDNQPQHF. In DNA form, the CDR3 reads TGTGCCACCAGCAGCGGGACAGGGGACAATCAGCCCCAGCATTTT. The variable domain in full, with the rest retrieved from reference TRBV15 and TRBJ1-5, is DAMVIQNPRYQVTQFGKPVTLSCSQTLNHNVMYWYQQKSSQAPKLLFHYYDKDFNNEADTPDNFQSRRPNTSFCFLDIRSPGLGDTAMYLCATSSGTGDNQPQHFGDGTRLSIL.